This entry lists 30 T cell receptor beta chains sequenced from one sample in a study of blood T cells in healthy people across ages. Sample-barcoded 5' priming and a J-beta primer mix drove a second PCR of about 6 to 11 cycles. TCRdb reprocessed the 5' RACE reads via MiXCR and lists one record per CDR3 protein. The sample includes 700,000 or so distinct CDR3 sequences, around 43% of them seen just once. The sample consisted of blood. The receptors shown here come from an older man in good health.

The chain employs TRBV29-1 and TRBJ2-3, with 9 bases identical to TRBD2. The CDR3 runs to 16 residues. V gave up 4 bases and J gave up 6 bases; unmatched junction bases: 14. CDR1 is SQVTM and CDR2 is ANQGSEA in the germline V gene. CDR3 nucleotides: TGCAGCGTTGCCCTGGGGGGCGGGGGGGCCAAGGATACGCAGTATTTT. Amino acids: CSVALGGGGAKDTQYF.

The chain has TRBV20-1 and TRBJ1-1, with D uncertain. V lost 1 base and J 7 bases, leaving 10 bases between the germline ends. Germline V lookup: CDR1 DFQATT, CDR2 SNEGSKA (reference sequence). The CDR3 contains 12 residues. The chain's CDR3 is CSARANRREAFF. CDR3 nucleotide sequence: TGCAGTGCTAGAGCTAACCGTCGTGAAGCTTTCTTT.

V usage is TRBV20-1 and J usage is TRBJ2-7, with 7 bases fitting TRBD2. Trimming took 1 base from V and 4 from J; bases not matched to a gene: 4. Germline V gives CDR1 DFQATT, CDR2 SNEGSKA (reference sequence). This CDR3 is built from 13 residues. CDR3: CSARGLADYEQYF. For the CDR3, the DNA is TGCAGTGCTAGAGGGCTAGCGGATTACGAGCAGTACTTC.

The table lists this clonotype with a few counts. The V gene is TRBV6-1, the J gene TRBJ1-6, with D hard to call. This CDR3 comprises 16 residues. Germline V gene sequence: CDR1 MNHNS, CDR2 SASEGT. V lost 6 bases and J lost 9, with 21 bases in between. The CDR3 DNA reads TGTGCCAGCAGAAGTGAGATTACCGCGGAGGGTTCACCCCTCCACTTT. Translated, it gives CASRSEITAEGSPLHF.

V usage is TRBV6-2 or TRBV6-3 and J usage is TRBJ1-1; tentative D call: TRBD1 (5 bases). Germline CDR1 and CDR2: MNHEY and SVGEGT. V shed 5 bases and J shed 10 bases, with 14 bases lying between them. CDR3 length: 12 amino acids. The CDR3 bases are TGTGCCAGCAGTGAAAGAGGGGAGGGAGCTTTCTTT. Protein sequence: CASSERGEGAFF.

The chain recombines TRBV20-1 with TRBJ2-1; 7 bases fit TRBD2. With the DNA end fitting TRBJ2-7 better, the J assignment may be wrong. In germline, CDR1 is DFQATT, CDR2 SNEGSKA (reference sequence). The CDR3 loop spans 15 amino acids. The CDR3 reads CSALKREIESNEQYF. CDR3 coding DNA: TGCAGTGCCTTAAAGCGGGAAATTGAATCCAATGAGCAGTACTTC.

This chain links TRBV9 with TRBJ2-5; TRBD1 aligns across 9 bases. Germline loops: CDR1 SGDLS, CDR2 YYNGEE. After removal of 0 bases from V and 11 bases from J, the junction contained 11 bases not matched to a gene. There are 15 residues in the CDR3. The CDR3 protein is CASSVGGGTGLEQYF. In DNA form, the CDR3 reads TGTGCCAGCAGCGTAGGAGGGGGGACAGGGTTGGAGCAGTACTTC.

This clonotype was counted a few times. V is TRBV5-1 and J is TRBJ2-5; D perhaps matches TRBD2 (7 bases). The CDR3 loop spans 14 amino acids. The ends were cut back, 7 bases at V and 1 base at J, with 14 bases in the middle. Germline V gene data show CDR1 as SGHRS and CDR2 as YFSETQ. CDR3: CASGLGGSQETQYF. The DNA for the CDR3 is TGCGCCAGCGGACTAGGGGGTTCCCAAGAGACCCAGTACTTC.

This chain connects TRBV14 to TRBJ2-6; D not resolved. V lost 0 bases and J 2 bases, leaving 8 bases between the germline ends. The CDR3 totals 16 residues. Looked up from germline, CDR1 is SGHDN and CDR2 is FVKESK. CDR3 coding DNA: TGTGCCAGCAGCCAAGATCGGGTGGCTGGGGCCAACGTCCTGACTTTC. Protein: CASSQDRVAGANVLTF.

V usage is TRBV2 and J usage is TRBJ2-5, with TRBD2 identical over 11 bases. CDR1 is SNHLY and CDR2 is FYNNEI in the germline V gene. The CDR3 contains 15 residues. The V segment lost 5 bases and the J segment 3 bases; nucleotides outside the gene matches: 5. The CDR3 region has the DNA TGTGCCAGCAGTAAACTAGCGGGAGCGGAAGAGACCCAGTACTTC. Its translation is CASSKLAGAEETQYF. The variable domain in full, completed from reference TRBV2 and TRBJ2-5, reads EPEVTQTPSHQVTQMGQEVILRCVPISNHLYFYWYRQILGQKVEFLVSFYNNEISEKSEIFDDQFSVERPDGSNFTLKIRSTKLEDSAMYFCASSKLAGAEETQYFGPGTRLLVL.

This clonotype was observed a few times. The J gene is TRBJ1-4, the V gene TRBV7-2, with a possible D match to TRBD1 (6 bases). The CDR3 is 15 residues long. Germline CDR1 and CDR2: SGHTA and FQGNSA. Trimming pared 5 bases from V and 2 bases from J, leaving 12 bases between. For the CDR3, the DNA is TGTGCCAGCAGCCAAACAGGGCATACTAATGAAAAACTGTTTTTT. Translated: CASSQTGHTNEKLFF.

This clonotype was seen only once. This sequence may be a read error, since a much larger clone differs from it by one base. The chain couples TRBV7-9 to TRBJ1-2; D call uncertain. Per germline, CDR1 SEHNR and CDR2 FQNEAQ (reference sequence). CDR3 length: 13 residues. Here the CDR3 DNA reads TGTGCCAGCAACTTAGAAGAGGACTATGGCTACACCTTC. This encodes CASNLEEDYGYTF. The complete variable domain, with remaining parts taken from reference TRBV7-9 and TRBJ1-2, reads DTGVSQNPRHKITKRGQNVTFRCDPISEHNRLYWYRQTLGQGPEFLTYFQNEAQLEKSRLLSDRFSAERPKGSFSTLEIQRTEQGDSAMYLCASNLEEDYGYTFGSGTRLTVV.

This chain connects TRBV4-1 to TRBJ2-7; weak D call: TRBD1 (5 bases). V was shortened by 3 bases and J by 7 bases, with 16 bases between the two germline ends. Looked up from germline, CDR1 is MGHRA and CDR2 is YSYEKL. This CDR3 spans 14 amino acids. The DNA for the CDR3 is TGCGCCAGCAGCCACAGAGGACGGGCAGGGGAGCAGTACTTC. It specifies CASSHRGRAGEQYF.

The V gene is TRBV20-1, the J gene TRBJ2-4; 7 nucleotides agree with TRBD1. The J call is uncertain, as TRBJ2-7 better fits the DNA end. There are 12 residues in the CDR3. The germline CDR1 and CDR2 sequences are DFQATT and SNEGSKA (reference sequence). The CDR3 spells CSATRDSYEQYF. CDR3 coding DNA: TGCAGTGCCACTAGGGACAGCTACGAGCAGTACTTC.

Points on this clonotype: This may be a read error, as it is one base from a much larger clone. The chain is built from TRBV29-1 and TRBJ2-1; the match to TRBD2 covers 7 bases. The J call may be wrong; the DNA end is better matched by TRBJ2-7. The germline gives CDR1 SQVTM, CDR2 ANQGSEA. This CDR3 spans 15 amino acids. CDR3 bases: TGCAGCGTTGATTCCCTAGCGGCACCTTACAATGAGCAGTACTTC. Its protein is CSVDSLAAPYNEQYF.

The V and J genes are TRBV6-6 and TRBJ2-2; no reliable D call. Germline V CDR1 and CDR2: MNHNY, SVGAGI (reference sequence). V was pared by 2 bases and J by 2 bases, with 9 bases between. The CDR3 is 15 residues long. CDR3 sequence reads: CASSYRHANTGELFF. CDR3 nucleotide sequence: TGTGCCAGCAGTTACCGGCACGCCAACACCGGGGAGCTGTTTTTT.

This chain links TRBV9 with TRBJ2-5; TRBD2 agrees at 11 bases. This CDR3 has 18 amino acids. V gave up 3 bases and J gave up 3 bases; unmatched junction bases: 13. Germline CDR1 reads SGDLS; CDR2 reads YYNGEE. The CDR3 protein is CASSGAGLAEEGEETQYF. DNA for the CDR3: TGTGCCAGCAGCGGAGCGGGACTAGCGGAAGAAGGGGAAGAGACCCAGTACTTC.

CDR3 region: CSAREVGRGLSEQYF. The CDR3 DNA reads as TGCAGTGCTAGAGAGGTTGGCAGGGGGCTCTCCGAGCAGTACTTC. V and J are TRBV20-1 and TRBJ2-7, with 8 bases matching TRBD1. The V segment lost 0 bases and the J segment 6 bases; nucleotides outside the gene matches: 10. CDR3 length: 15 residues. The V gene's germline CDR1 is DFQATT and CDR2 SNEGSKA (reference sequence).

This clonotype was seen a few times. The V and J genes are TRBV7-9 and TRBJ2-3; D remains unclear. The CDR3 contains 20 residues. Germline-derived CDR1 and CDR2 are SEHNR and FQNEAQ (reference sequence). Between the trimmed V and J ends, which lost 3 bases and 1 base, there was a span of 26 bases. The CDR3 nucleotides are TGTGCCAGCAGCTTGGTCAGTTGGTTTGGAGAGCTCGTAGGCACAGATACGCAGTATTTT. Amino acids: CASSLVSWFGELVGTDTQYF.

CDR3: CASSLGAGTGEETQYF. CDR3 nucleotide sequence: TGTGCCAGCAGCCTGGGAGCTGGGACAGGAGAAGAGACCCAGTACTTC. The chain couples TRBV4-2 to TRBJ2-5; 8 bases are shared with TRBD1. The ends lost 4 bases at V and 3 bases at J; junction bases unmatched: 10. The CDR3 sequence is 16 residues long. CDR1 LGHNA and CDR2 YNFKEQ come from the germline V gene.

The chain is built from TRBV7-2 and TRBJ1-1; TRBD1 aligns across 8 bases. Germline-derived CDR1 and CDR2 are SGHTA and FQGNSA. The length of the CDR3 is 13 residues. Trimming took 5 bases from V and 6 from J; bases not matched to a gene: 5. The CDR3 protein is CASSPDRAAEAFF. DNA for the CDR3: TGTGCCAGCAGCCCGGACAGGGCGGCTGAAGCTTTCTTT.

This clonotype was recorded a few times. The chain couples TRBV12-3 or TRBV12-4 to TRBJ1-1, with D possibly TRBD1 on 6 matching bases. The CDR3 has 12 residues. V was clipped by 5 bases and J by 11 bases, with 15 bases between them. The CDR3 nucleotides are TGTGCCAGCAGTCGGGACATTTTTGGGGCTTTCTTT. It codes for CASSRDIFGAFF.

DNA of the CDR3: TGTGCCAGCAGTGAAGCGCCGGGACACCTAATCTACGAGCAGTACTTC. Protein: CASSEAPGHLIYEQYF. This sequence joins TRBV6-1 and TRBJ2-5; tentative D call: TRBD1 (6 bases). The J call is in doubt because the DNA end fits TRBJ2-7 better. The CDR3 runs 16 residues. CDR1 is MNHNS and CDR2 is SASEGT in the germline V gene.

A note on this clonotype: Just one base apart from a much larger clone, this may be a read error. The rearrangement uses TRBV2 and TRBJ2-6; the match to TRBD1 covers 9 bases. The CDR3 is 19 residues long. J was trimmed by 2 bases and V by 7 bases; bases with no gene match: 15. Germline V gene sequence: CDR1 SNHLY, CDR2 FYNNEI. This CDR3 reads CASIETRDRVDPGANVLTF. The CDR3 DNA sequence: TGTGCCAGCATAGAAACCCGGGACAGGGTAGATCCTGGGGCCAACGTCCTGACTTTC. Full variable domain (missing parts from reference TRBV2 and TRBJ2-6): EPEVTQTPSHQVTQMGQEVILRCVPISNHLYFYWYRQILGQKVEFLVSFYNNEISEKSEIFDDQFSVERPDGSNFTLKIRSTKLEDSAMYFCASIETRDRVDPGANVLTFGAGSRLTVL.

The V call is TRBV20-1, the J call TRBJ1-5, with D unclear. V shed 3 bases and J shed 7 bases, with 10 bases lying between them. Looked up from germline, CDR1 is DFQATT and CDR2 is SNEGSKA (reference sequence). CDR3 size: 12 residues. This CDR3 reads CSASPAGQPQHF. In nucleotides, the CDR3 is TGCAGTGCTAGCCCTGCGGGACAGCCCCAGCATTTT.

J is TRBJ2-1 and V is TRBV20-1; D is tentatively TRBD1 or TRBD2 (6 bases each). The J call may not be correct, given that the DNA end is closer to TRBJ2-7. The V gene's germline CDR1 is DFQATT and CDR2 SNEGSKA (reference sequence). The CDR3 has 15 residues. DNA for the CDR3: TGCAGTGCTAGGGTACGGGGGCTTACCTACAATGAGCAGTACTTC. It translates to CSARVRGLTYNEQYF.

This clonotype was found a few times. This sequence joins TRBV5-1 and TRBJ2-7, with 8 bases aligning to TRBD1. Germline values: CDR1 SGHRS, CDR2 YFSETQ. V was pared by 0 bases and J by 3 bases, with 8 bases of the junction left unmatched. This CDR3 comprises 16 residues. CDR3 amino acids: CASSLAGQGAVYEQYF. CDR3 nucleotides: TGCGCCAGCAGCTTGGCCGGTCAGGGGGCGGTCTACGAGCAGTACTTC.

The chain couples TRBV10-3 to TRBJ1-2; 8 bases fit TRBD1. The CDR3 is 15 amino acids. Germline CDR1 ENHRY, CDR2 SYGVKD. The junction had 5 bases not matched to a gene; V was cut back by 3 bases and J by 2 bases. In nucleotides, the CDR3 is TGTGCCATCAGTGACCCGGACAGGGTAAACTATGGCTACACCTTC. Amino acid sequence: CAISDPDRVNYGYTF.

As DNA, the CDR3 is TGTGCCAGCAGTGAAGTGGAACCCCCGGTCGGGGCCCAGTACTTC. It encodes CASSEVEPPVGAQYF. This chain uses TRBV2 with TRBJ2-5; D perhaps matches TRBD2 (5 bases). The CDR3 spans 15 residues. Per germline, CDR1 SNHLY and CDR2 FYNNEI. V lost 1 base and J 9 bases, leaving 18 bases between the germline ends.

As regards this clonotype: This may arise from a read error, as a much more abundant clone is one base away. The chain has TRBV7-9 and TRBJ2-7; 10 positions agree with TRBD1. This CDR3 has 14 amino acids. The germline V gene has CDR1 SEHNR and CDR2 FQNEAQ (reference sequence). CDR3 DNA sequence: TGTTCCAGCAGTACGGACAGGGGGGTGCGCGAGCAGTACTTC. This gives the protein CSSSTDRGVREQYF.